This T cell receptor beta chain stems from a study of blood T cell repertoires in COVID-19. For the study at large: The United States, Italy and Spain were the sources of the acute and convalescent COVID-19 samples. PBMCs, B-cell-depleted T cells, or T cells were the source of the cDNA or gDNA that made up the material.

Source study methods: Using reference gene primer amplification, nucleated cell counts were estimated. The repertoire was sequenced with immunoSEQ multiplex PCR; TCRdb's copy has only in-frame clones and lacks some. The D gene and trimming were derived from the DNA, and the V and J assignments and clone size from that table. The sample has roughly 100,000 clones, roughly 87% seen once; the top ten hold 3.5% to 5%. Germline values: CDR1 SGHNT, CDR2 YYREEE (reference sequence). This CDR3 region has 15 residues. V lost 4 bases, J lost 0 bases, and 13 bases lay in between. The source material was peripheral blood. This sequence joins TRBV5-4 and TRBJ1-2, with D perhaps TRBD1 (5 bases). This clonotype was obtained from a middle-aged man with acute or convalescent COVID-19. CDR3 nucleotide sequence: TGTGCCAGCAGCGCACACAGGCAAGCTAACTATGGCTACACCTTC. This translates into CASSAHRQANYGYTF.